Sequencing of this T cell receptor (beta chain) was carried out in a study of OX40 agonist ivuxolimab in advanced cancers. About the investigation overall: The costimulatory receptor OX40 (CD134) was targeted by ivuxolimab, a fully human IgG2 agonistic monoclonal antibody. Intravenous ivuxolimab was administered to patients every 2 weeks at six dose levels: 0.01, 0.1, 0.3, 1.5, 3 and 10 mg/kg. Of the approximately 50 dose-escalation patients, hepatocellular carcinoma was present in 19, melanoma in some 15, renal cell carcinoma in 9 and head and neck cancer in 9. In the dose-escalation cohort, around four fifths of patients were male, and the mean age was approximately 60 years with a range of roughly 23 to 90. Prior anti-PD-1, anti-PD-L1 or anti-CTLA-4 therapy was permitted, and about two fifths of dose-escalation patients had received checkpoint inhibitors. Three dose-escalation patients achieved partial responses, one with hepatocellular carcinoma and two with cutaneous melanoma. Peripheral TCRbeta sequencing was intended to test whether TCR sequence diversity was altered and clonal T-cell expansion was caused by ivuxolimab. The paper covers the monotherapy dose-escalation part of the phase I ivuxolimab trial, which included N of about 50 patients. General findings and caveats noted by the study authors: Low levels of normalized T-cell clonal expansion were also seen in some nonresponding patients. Partial responders in the 0.1-3.0 mg/kg groups had among the lowest normalized peripheral clonal expansion, especially among CD8+ T cells. The antigen specificity of the peripheral T cells that underwent clonal expansion was not determined. At doses of 0.1 to 3.0 mg/kg, clonal expansion of both CD4+ and CD8+ T cells in blood was seen between baseline and week 6. After ivuxolimab, expanded clones were on average more numerous among CD8+ T cells than among CD4+ T cells.

For sequencing of the TCRbeta CDR3 region, genomic DNA was extracted from the sorted cells. The immunoSEQ Assay was used to sequence the TCRbeta CDR3 regions. Imported from immuneACCESS, the table was reduced by TCRdb to in-frame sequences with V and J called. These copies leave out some clones; in studies compared against another copy, an unresolved V gene accounts for under half, and the cause of the remainder is not known. Across this sample there are about 25,000 clones, with 80% to 90% seen only once. The ten biggest clones cover about 15% of the sample. Concerning this clone itself: No antigen is known for it. No qualities accompany the bases; no much larger clone lies one base away.

Patients with a history of autoimmune disease or receiving systemic immunosuppression were excluded from the trial. In every dose cohort, peripheral blood was drawn for TCR sequencing at baseline, cycle 4 day 1, and cycle 7 day 1. Samples were obtained from an open-label, multicenter, first-in-human phase I dose-escalation trial of ivuxolimab. Adults with locally advanced or metastatic melanoma, renal cell carcinoma, hepatocellular carcinoma or head and neck squamous cell carcinoma were enrolled in the trial. Before TCR sequencing, CD4+ T cells and CD8+ T cells from peripheral blood were sorted into separate populations. V loses 6 bases of germline sequence and J loses 4 bases, and the interval between the two ends is 12 bases. Its CDR3 holds 13 amino acids, cysteine through phenylalanine. The sequence is cut down to CDR3 DNA, 39 bases in frame from base 1. Looking up the germline V gene (reference sequence) yields CDR1 MNHEY and CDR2 SMNVEV.

Source: CD4+ or CD8+ T cells sorted from blood, taken in a trial of the OX40 agonist ivuxolimab. Recombination joined TRBV27 with TRBJ1-1, with a tentative D gene TRBD1 over 6 matching bases. The TCR sequence derives from an adult with an advanced solid tumor such as melanoma, head and neck, liver or kidney cancer. The CDR3 amino acid sequence is: CASSLQGITEAFF. The nucleotides read TGTGCCAGCAGCCTCCAGGGGATCACTGAAGCTTTCTTT.